This T cell receptor (beta chain) was observed in a study of T cell clonotyping in hematopoietic cell transplantation (dated by TCRdb to the early 2020s). At the level of the whole study: In the study, around 140 blood samples were gathered from 35 to 45 consecutive transplant recipients and their related donors. Patient recruitment ran from 2015 to early 2017, and follow-up continued until late 2020 or death.

The investigation overall reported the following: Recipient repertoires showed only a small fraction of overlap with donor repertoires, and over 95% appeared de novo at the given depth. Donor and pretransplant recipient Inverse Simpson Index values predicted broader posttransplant TCR repertoire diversity. Recipient TCR diversity fell after transplant, with pathologically expanded clonotypes rising progressively from day 30 to day 180. Sample size was limited, and cells were not sorted, so CD4 and CD8 repertoire contributions could not be separated.

Related transplant donors provided blood samples for TCR beta sequencing. Using Nuclei Lysis Solution, genomic DNA was extracted from unfractionated peripheral blood mononuclear cells that were either fresh or cryopreserved. TCR beta CDR3 regions were amplified from genomic DNA with the immunoSEQ assay, a bias-controlled multiplex PCR using V- and J-specific primers. A proprietary barcode and Illumina adapter sequences were added to the CDR3 amplicons in a second PCR step. CDR3 libraries were sequenced on an Illumina MiSeq instrument. Regarding the original processing steps: Export and quality control were performed with immunoSEQ Analyzer 3.0, and downstream analyses were performed with R Bioconductor and Immunarch. Only productive rearrangements in the normalized downsampled data set were used to calculate repertoire metrics. In the normalized cohort, clonotypes with more than 5 templates were defined as pathologically expanded. The Inverse Simpson Index served as the measure of repertoire diversity. To capture all clonotypes, the CMV-specificity analyses were run on the non-normalized data set. TCRdb provides this immuneACCESS table in a form limited to in-frame rearrangements. Some clones are lacking; in checked studies, under half of them reflect an unresolved V gene, and why the rest are absent is not known. V and J calls and clone size follow that table, whereas D and trimming were derived from the DNA. The sample profile shows about 36,000 clones; approximately 88% of them were found once. Under 2% of the sample lies in the top ten.

Sequences SGHDT (CDR1) and YYEEEE (CDR2) are obtained from the germline V gene. V and J are trimmed by 6 bases and 2 bases, and the gene matches miss 17 bases of the junction. The CDR3 covers 18 residues, taking in both the cysteine and the phenylalanine. The sequence is cut down to CDR3 DNA, 54 bases in frame from base 1. In regard to this clone: The antigen it binds to is not known. No base quality values were provided; no much bigger clone lies one nucleotide off.

Rearrangement joined TRBV5-6 to TRBJ2-3, with 8 middle bases fitting TRBD1. Sequenced material: peripheral blood mononuclear cells. This receptor was identified in a woman aged 35 to 49 in good health. Some clones in this sample may be carry-over from other donors' samples. The CDR3 has the sequence CASTLTGVLGAHTDTQYF. The sequenced DNA: TGTGCCAGCACTTTGACAGGGGTCTTAGGGGCACACACAGATACGCAGTATTTT.